This T cell receptor (beta chain) was recovered during a study of cytomegalovirus exposure and HLA in healthy donors. The PCR used 60 Vbeta and 13 Jbeta primers. Sequencing used immunoSEQ multiplex PCR; TCRdb keeps in-frame clones, though not all of them. The sample has 150,000 to 200,000 clones; roughly 80% are singletons. General observations from the study: TRBV6-2, TRBV6-3 and some other V segments were excluded as indistinguishable. The study found most TCR sequences rare, yet found some public TCRs in many donors. Looking again later, the authors saw that most CMV-associated TCR beta chains seemed HLA-restricted. The investigators catalogued 164 TCR beta chains as cytomegalovirus-associated.

The V gene's germline CDR1 is SGHVS and CDR2 FNYEAQ. The CDR3 spans 12 residues. Deletions cut 4 bases from V and 7 bases from J, with 11 bases between. Comments on this clone: The antigen is undetermined.

This TCR came from a male donor in good health and CMV-seronegative. V usage is TRBV7-6 and J usage is TRBJ2-7; perhaps TRBD1 as D (6 bases). Sequenced sample: PBMCs. As DNA, the CDR3 is TGTGCCAGCAGCTCAGGGGCCTCAGAGCAGTACTTC. Encoded protein: CASSSGASEQYF.